The next 2 T cell receptor beta chains were all read from a single sample in a study of pediatric ulcerative colitis. Assay used: immunoSEQ multiplex PCR; TCRdb lists only in-frame clones, some missing. In the table there are about 64,000 clones, 86% of which are singletons. Input material: blood. These receptors were taken from a boy younger than 18 with severe ulcerative colitis.

V usage is TRBV7-2 and J usage is TRBJ2-4; TRBD2 aligns across 9 bases. The germline V gene has CDR1 SGHTA and CDR2 FQGNSA. The CDR3 covers 16 residues. With 3 bases clipped from V and 3 bases from J, the junction kept 6 bases outside the gene matches. CDR3 nucleotides: TGTGCCAGCAGCTTTGTAGCGGGAGTAGTCAAAAACATTCAGTACTTC. Its translation: CASSFVAGVVKNIQYF.

The chain uses TRBV4-3 and TRBJ2-6, with a possible D match to TRBD2 (5 bases). The CDR3 spans 17 residues. Deletions cut 0 bases from V and 0 bases from J, with 9 bases between. In germline, CDR1 is LGHNA, CDR2 YSLEER. The CDR3 DNA reads TGCGCCAGCAGCCAAGAAACGGGAAGCTCTGGGGCCAACGTCCTGACTTTC. This sequence encodes CASSQETGSSGANVLTF.